This TCR beta chain was identified during a study of chemoradiotherapy in HPV16-positive cancers. Method: immunoSEQ multiplex PCR; TCRdb's copy keeps in-frame clones and lacks some. Here the sample spans 40,000 to 65,000 clones, under 95% being singletons. Germline loops: CDR1 MNHNY, CDR2 SVGAGI (reference sequence). This CDR3 spans 15 amino acids. The V end was cut by 0 bases, the J end by 2 bases, with 9 bases between. This receptor was identified in a human donor with HPV-associated anogenital cancer. Sample: blood, taken from a patient who underwent chemoradiotherapy. The chain uses TRBV6-6 and TRBJ2-3; D ambiguous. The CDR3 spells CASSYSGSTTDTQYF. The CDR3 DNA reads TGTGCCAGCAGTTACTCGGGCAGTACCACAGATACGCAGTATTTT.